This TCR beta chain was profiled in a study of OX40 agonist ivuxolimab in advanced cancers. As for the study in general: All patients had ivuxolimab intravenously every 2 weeks at 0.01 to 10 mg/kg. Study-wide findings and caveats: In the expanded peripheral T cells, antigen specificity was never determined.

For this clone: Its antigen is still unknown.

TCRdb keeps only in-frame clones here, not all; method: immunoSEQ multiplex PCR. The data contain around 70,000 clones, 85% of them singletons. Material: CD4+ or CD8+ T cells sorted from blood, obtained in a trial of the OX40 agonist ivuxolimab. This TCR came from an adult with an advanced solid tumor such as melanoma, head and neck, liver or kidney cancer.

The CDR3 region has the DNA TGTGCCAGCACTCCACCTCGGCCAGCGGGAGGGGCTTTTTACGAGCAGTACTTC. Amino acid sequence: CASTPPRPAGGAFYEQYF. The chain has TRBV28 and TRBJ2-7, with TRBD2 matching over 10 bases. The ends lost 7 bases at V and 4 bases at J; junction bases unmatched: 19. The germline V gene has CDR1 MDHEN and CDR2 SYDVKM. CDR3 length: 18 amino acids.